The next 7 T cell receptor beta chains were all read from a single sample in a study of T cell responses to AZD1222 COVID-19 vaccine. Data came from immunoSEQ multiplex PCR; TCRdb stores just in-frame clones and leaves some out. The table records about 79,000 clones, roughly 94% of them present only once. The starting material was peripheral blood, obtained on day 0 of MenACWY control vaccination. These receptors all stem from an adult in good health.

This chain connects TRBV7-2 to TRBJ2-5; 7 nucleotides agree with TRBD1. J was trimmed by 2 bases and V by 5 bases; bases with no gene match: 2. The CDR3 runs 13 residues. Germline loops: CDR1 SGHTA, CDR2 FQGNSA. CDR3 amino acids: CASSPTGQETQYF. The DNA of the CDR3 is TGTGCCAGCAGCCCGACAGGGCAAGAGACCCAGTACTTC.

The V gene is TRBV7-2, the J gene TRBJ1-5, with 12 bases that match TRBD1. J gave up 5 bases and V 4 bases, and 6 bases lay outside the gene matches. Germline V gene data show CDR1 as SGHTA and CDR2 as FQGNSA. CDR3 length: 16 residues. CDR3 nucleotides: TGTGCCAGCAGCTACCAGGGACAGGGGGCGCATCAGCCCCAGCATTTT. The encoded protein is CASSYQGQGAHQPQHF.

This chain links TRBV5-4 with TRBJ2-2; a possible D gene is TRBD2 (5 bases). Looked up from germline, CDR1 is SGHNT and CDR2 is YYREEE (reference sequence). V gave up 0 bases and J gave up 0 bases, with 9 bases separating them. The CDR3 totals 16 residues. The chain's CDR3 is CASSLGQAANTGELFF. The CDR3 bases are TGTGCCAGCAGCTTGGGTCAAGCGGCGAACACCGGGGAGCTGTTTTTT.

V gene TRBV27 combines with J gene TRBJ1-2, with no clear D. The germline V gene has CDR1 MNHEY and CDR2 SMNVEV (reference sequence). The CDR3 runs 14 residues. With 5 bases removed from V and 8 bases from J, the gap between germline ends came to 18 bases. CDR3 region: CASSPTPARVGYTF. The CDR3 nucleotides are TGTGCCAGCAGTCCCACCCCGGCCCGGGTCGGCTACACCTTC.

V and J are TRBV9 and TRBJ1-5, with D possibly matching TRBD1 (6 bases). Germline V CDR1 and CDR2: SGDLS, YYNGEE. CDR3 size: 14 residues. V dropped 2 bases and J dropped 6 bases, with 12 bases sitting between them. The CDR3 DNA is TGTGCCAGCAGCGTCGGGACATTGGGTCAGCCCCAGCATTTT. This sequence encodes CASSVGTLGQPQHF.

The chain recombines TRBV3-1 (or the pseudogene TRBV3-2) with TRBJ2-7, with D tentatively TRBD1 (5 bases). With 0 bases removed from V and 3 bases from J, the gap between germline ends came to 18 bases. The germline gives CDR1 LGHDT, CDR2 YNNKEL (reference sequence). The CDR3 is 17 residues long. CDR3 sequence reads: CASSQEVAGAGRYEQYF. For the CDR3, the DNA is TGTGCCAGCAGCCAAGAGGTGGCAGGCGCAGGGCGCTACGAGCAGTACTTC.

This rearrangement joins TRBV2 to TRBJ2-3, with 9 bases fitting TRBD2. Germline CDR1 SNHLY, CDR2 FYNNEI. This CDR3 is built from 16 residues. V trimming: 4 bases; J trimming: 2 bases; junction bases outside the gene matches: 7. The CDR3 DNA follows: TGTGCCAGCAGTGTTCTTAGCGGGAGTGCCACAGATACGCAGTATTTT. Protein sequence: CASSVLSGSATDTQYF.